This T cell receptor (beta chain) derives from a study of technical replicates of blood from several donors. The protocol was immunoSEQ multiplex PCR, while the TCRdb copy is restricted to in-frame clones and leaves out a portion. The table lists just under 60,000 clones, 90% to 95% of them singletons. This clone was seen a single time. V lost 3 bases to trimming and J lost 9 bases, with 9 bases between them. The CDR3 is 11 residues long. Germline CDR1 is MNHNY and CDR2 is SVGAGI (reference sequence). V and J are TRBV6-6 and TRBJ2-7; D is ambiguous. Sequencing was performed on PBMCs. The receptor was isolated from a human donor in good health. Some clones in this sample may be carry-over from other donors' samples. CDR3 bases: TGTGCCAGCAGTTATTCGGGTTGGCAGTACTTC. It translates to CASSYSGWQYF.